This T cell receptor beta chain was sequenced during a study of blood T cell repertoires in COVID-19. Libraries were prepared by immunoSEQ multiplex PCR; TCRdb keeps only in-frame clonotypes and omits some of them. This sample has hundreds of thousands of clones, with about 88% found just once. This clone was found once. This clonotype was obtained from a man in his forties with acute or convalescent COVID-19. Material: peripheral blood.

CDR3 in DNA: TGTGCCAGCAGCCCGACGGGGGGTTCGGTGGGAAACACCATATATTTT. Its translation: CASSPTGGSVGNTIYF. The chain couples TRBV4-2 to TRBJ1-3, with D perhaps matching TRBD1 (5 bases). V dropped 4 bases and J dropped 4 bases, with 17 bases sitting between them. Germline V gene lookup returns CDR1 LGHNA and CDR2 YNFKEQ. The CDR3 contains 16 residues.